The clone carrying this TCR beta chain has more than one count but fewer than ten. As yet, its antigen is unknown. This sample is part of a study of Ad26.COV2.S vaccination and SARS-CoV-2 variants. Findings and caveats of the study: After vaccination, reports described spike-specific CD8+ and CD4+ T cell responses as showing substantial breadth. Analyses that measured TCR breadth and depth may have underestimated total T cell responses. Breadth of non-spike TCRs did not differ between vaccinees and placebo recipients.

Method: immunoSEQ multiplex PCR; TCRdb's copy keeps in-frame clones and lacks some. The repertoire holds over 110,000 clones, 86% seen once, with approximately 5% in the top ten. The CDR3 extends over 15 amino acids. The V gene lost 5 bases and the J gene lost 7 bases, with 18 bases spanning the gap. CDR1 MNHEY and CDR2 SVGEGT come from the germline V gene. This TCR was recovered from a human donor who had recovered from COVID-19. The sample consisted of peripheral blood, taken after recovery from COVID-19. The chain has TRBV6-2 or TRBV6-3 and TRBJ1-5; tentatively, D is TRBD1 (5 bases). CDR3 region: CASSRLGGKEQPQHF. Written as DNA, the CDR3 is TGTGCCAGCAGTAGGTTGGGGGGAAAGGAACAGCCCCAGCATTTT.